These 15 T cell receptor beta chains share one sample of origin, sequenced in a study of shared clonotypes between healthy human individuals (TCRdb year 2020). Library creation used the immunoSEQ multiplex PCR assay. TCRdb took over this immuneACCESS table, retaining in-frame rearrangements with V and J assigned. Such tables are incomplete; in checked studies, under half of the missing clones stem from an unresolved V gene, and the remainder is unexplained. The sample has 730,000 or so clones on record, roughly 70% of them singletons. Around 2% of the sample goes to the ten largest clones. The sequenced material came from memory CD4+ T cells sorted from blood. Per the publication, the cell subset or site label means: CD45RA-negative fraction. All receptors come from a woman in her 30s in good health.

Written as DNA, the CDR3 is TGCAGCGTTTTGACCGACATTGGTGAAGCTTTCTTT. It is translated as CSVLTDIGEAFF. V and J are TRBV29-1 and TRBJ1-1; D not resolved. The V gene's germline CDR1 is SQVTM and CDR2 ANQGSEA. This CDR3 spans 12 amino acids. Between the trimmed V and J ends, which lost 5 bases and 7 bases, there was a span of 14 bases.

The chain carries TRBV2 and TRBJ1-1; D call uncertain. The germline V gene encodes CDR1 SNHLY and CDR2 FYNNEI. The CDR3 runs to 12 residues. Trimming cost V 5 bases and J 5 bases, with 9 bases left between them. The DNA of the CDR3 is TGTGCCAGCAGTTTGGGTTTGACTGAAGCTTTCTTT. It encodes CASSLGLTEAFF.

This clone was observed once. V gene TRBV5-6 combines with J gene TRBJ2-1, with 7 nucleotides matching TRBD2. Looked up from germline, CDR1 is SGHDT and CDR2 is YYEEEE. V lost 2 bases to trimming and J lost 3 bases; unmatched junction nucleotides: 5. CDR3 length equals 15 residues. The CDR3 DNA sequence: TGTGCCAGCAGCTTCTACCGGGACTACTACAATGAGCAGTTCTTC. Its protein product is CASSFYRDYYNEQFF. Complete variable domain (other parts from reference TRBV5-6 and TRBJ2-1): DAGVTQSPTHLIKTRGQQVTLRCSPKSGHDTVSWYQQALGQGPQFIFQYYEEEERQRGNFPDRFSGHQFPNYSSELNVNALLLGDSALYLCASSFYRDYYNEQFFGPGTRLTVL.

This chain uses TRBV9 with TRBJ2-1; a possible D gene is TRBD2 (5 bases). The V end was cut by 2 bases, the J end by 10 bases, with 10 bases between. This CDR3 is 12 amino acids long. Germline V lookup: CDR1 SGDLS, CDR2 YYNGEE. The CDR3: CASSVLLGEQFF. The CDR3 bases are TGTGCCAGCAGCGTCTTACTAGGGGAGCAGTTCTTC.

The chain has TRBV15 and TRBJ1-5; D gene uncertain. Germline-derived CDR1 and CDR2 are LNHNV and YYDKDF (reference sequence). V lost 5 bases and J lost 11, with 16 bases in between. There are 13 residues in the CDR3. The CDR3 reads CATSLLDFGAQHF. In DNA, the CDR3 is TGTGCCACCAGCCTCTTAGACTTCGGCGCCCAGCATTTT.

The CDR3 region is CASSPQSEQYF. The CDR3 DNA sequence: TGTGCCAGCAGCCCGCAGTCCGAGCAGTACTTC. The rearrangement links TRBV2 to TRBJ2-7; D is ambiguous. V was clipped by 6 bases and J by 6 bases, with 9 bases between them. Germline values: CDR1 SNHLY, CDR2 FYNNEI. The CDR3 totals 11 residues.

This clone was recorded many times. The rearrangement links TRBV28 to TRBJ2-2; 7 bases align to TRBD2. V lost 7 bases and J lost 0; bases outside the gene matches: 8. The CDR3 is 16 residues long. The V gene's germline CDR1 is MDHEN and CDR2 SYDVKM. The CDR3 is CASTLGGSPNTGELFF. DNA of the CDR3: TGTGCCAGCACCCTGGGAGGGTCTCCGAACACCGGGGAGCTGTTTTTT.

The V call is TRBV6-6, the J call TRBJ2-5; possibly TRBD2 for D (6 bases). Judging by the DNA end, TRBJ2-7 fits better; the J call may be wrong. Germline V CDR1 and CDR2: MNHNY, SVGAGI (reference sequence). This CDR3 is 14 amino acids long. This CDR3 reads CASSRDFSSYEQYF. DNA for the CDR3: TGTGCCAGCAGCAGGGACTTTAGCTCCTACGAGCAGTACTTC.

The chain carries TRBV5-4 and TRBJ2-7; a weak D match, TRBD2 (6 bases). With 0 bases removed from V and 6 bases from J, the gap between germline ends came to 13 bases. The CDR3 consists of 14 residues. Germline values: CDR1 SGHNT, CDR2 YYREEE (reference sequence). In nucleotides, the CDR3 is TGTGCCAGCAGCTTGGTGGGACTGCCAGCCGAGCAGTACTTC. Translating gives CASSLVGLPAEQYF.

This clone was counted a single time. This chain joins TRBV5-5 and TRBJ1-5, with no clear D. Trimming stripped 1 base from V and 6 bases from J, with 14 bases between. Looked up from germline, CDR1 is SGHKS and CDR2 is YYEKEE (reference sequence). CDR3 size: 15 residues. This chain's CDR3 is CASSLRGGGRQPQHF. CDR3 nucleotide sequence: TGTGCCAGCAGCTTGCGAGGTGGTGGACGTCAGCCCCAGCATTTT.

The table lists this clone with a count of one. This chain joins TRBV5-1 and TRBJ2-2; possibly TRBD2 for D (6 bases). CDR3 length equals 16 residues. Germline values: CDR1 SGHRS, CDR2 YFSETQ. V shed 2 bases and J shed 0 bases, with 11 bases lying between them. The CDR3 is CASSFGRGANTGELFF. CDR3 in DNA: TGCGCCAGCAGCTTCGGACGCGGGGCGAACACCGGGGAGCTGTTTTTT. The full variable domain, in which reference TRBV5-1 and TRBJ2-2 provide the parts outside the CDR3, is KAGVTQTPRYLIKTRGQQVTLSCSPISGHRSVSWYQQTPGQGLQFLFEYFSETQRNKGNFPGRFSGRQFSNSRSEMNVSTLELGDSALYLCASSFGRGANTGELFFGEGSRLTVL.

The chain has TRBV6-5 and TRBJ1-4; D is unclear. There are 15 residues in the CDR3. The V gene's germline CDR1 is MNHEY and CDR2 SVGAGI. Trimming removed 2 bases from V and 5 bases from J, with 12 bases in between. CDR3 protein: CASSYGPPENEKLFF. Written as DNA, the CDR3 is TGTGCCAGCAGTTACGGTCCGCCCGAAAATGAAAAACTGTTTTTT.

The chain employs TRBV4-1 and TRBJ2-7; 9 bases match TRBD1. The germline gives CDR1 MGHRA, CDR2 YSYEKL. V shed 0 bases, J shed 3 bases, and the junction held 3 bases outside the gene matches. The CDR3 is made up of 15 amino acids. The CDR3 sequence: CASSQDGTGFYEQYF. The CDR3 bases are TGCGCCAGCAGCCAAGATGGGACAGGGTTCTACGAGCAGTACTTC.

The chain couples TRBV5-3 to TRBJ1-1; TRBD1 might be the D (5 bases). TRBV5-3 is marked as an open reading frame, function uncertain. The V end lost 6 bases, the J end lost 0 bases, and 9 bases lay between the germline ends. The CDR3 totals 13 residues. The CDR3 DNA follows: TGTGCCAGAAAGGGACGGCTGAACACTGAAGCTTTCTTT. Amino acid sequence: CARKGRLNTEAFF.

This rearrangement joins TRBV25-1 to TRBJ1-2, with TRBD1 matching 9 bases. V was clipped by 6 bases and J by 4 bases; unmatched bases: 9. The CDR3 covers 15 residues. CDR1 is MGHDK, CDR2 SYGVNS, per germline. CDR3: CASSLTGGFVYGYTF. Here the CDR3 DNA reads TGTGCCAGCAGCTTAACAGGGGGCTTCGTCTATGGCTACACCTTC.